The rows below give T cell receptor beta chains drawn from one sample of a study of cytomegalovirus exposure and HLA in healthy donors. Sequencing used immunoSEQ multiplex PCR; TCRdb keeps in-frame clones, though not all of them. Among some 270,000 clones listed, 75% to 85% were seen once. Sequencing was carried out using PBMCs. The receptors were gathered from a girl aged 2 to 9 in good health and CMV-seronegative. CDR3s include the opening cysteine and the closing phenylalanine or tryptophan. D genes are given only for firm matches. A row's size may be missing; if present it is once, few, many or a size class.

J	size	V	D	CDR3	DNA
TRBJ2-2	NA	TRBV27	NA	CASSPLSISGSVGELFF	TGTGCCAGCAGTCCCCTCTCGATTAGCGGATCGGTAGGGGAGCTGTTTTTT
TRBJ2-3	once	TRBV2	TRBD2	CASSESGLAGPGNTQYF	TGTGCCAGCAGTGAGTCGGGACTAGCGGGCCCAGGGAATACGCAGTATTTT
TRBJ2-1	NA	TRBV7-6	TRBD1	CASSLESGQVLYNEQFF	TGTGCCAGCAGCTTAGAGTCGGGACAGGTTCTCTACAATGAGCAGTTCTTC
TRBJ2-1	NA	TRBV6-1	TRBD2	CASSEVAGNYNEQFF	TGTGCCAGCAGTGAAGTAGCGGGGAACTACAATGAGCAGTTCTTC
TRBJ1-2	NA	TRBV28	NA	CASSTIRTLLGPQANYGYTF	TGTGCCAGCAGCACCATCCGGACTCTCTTGGGCCCACAAGCTAACTATGGCTACACCTTC
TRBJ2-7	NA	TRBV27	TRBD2	CASSPPPGLAGGVDRSYEQYF	TGTGCCAGCAGTCCCCCCCCGGGACTAGCGGGAGGCGTTGATCGCTCCTACGAGCAGTACTTC
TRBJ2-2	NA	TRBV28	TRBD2	CASFASGKEYTGELFF	TGTGCCAGTTTCGCTAGCGGGAAGGAGTACACCGGGGAGCTGTTTTTT
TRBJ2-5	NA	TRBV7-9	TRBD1	CASSLGDRGIVETQYF	TGTGCCAGCAGCTTAGGTGACAGGGGAATCGTGGAGACCCAGTACTTC
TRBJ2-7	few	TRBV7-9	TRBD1	CASSLRQGRNEQYF	TGTGCCAGCAGCTTGCGACAGGGTAGGAACGAGCAGTACTTC
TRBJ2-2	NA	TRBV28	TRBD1	CASSHAGGITGELFF	TGTGCCAGCAGTCACGCAGGGGGCATTACCGGGGAGCTGTTTTTT
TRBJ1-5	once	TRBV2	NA	CASSIQINQPQHF	TGTGCCAGCAGTATCCAGATCAATCAGCCCCAGCATTTT
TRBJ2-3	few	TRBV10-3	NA	CAISERVASTGNTDTQYF	TGTGCCATCAGTGAGAGGGTCGCATCGACAGGTAACACAGATACGCAGTATTTT
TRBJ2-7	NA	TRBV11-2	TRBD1	CASSLRAFGQGTYEQYF	TGTGCCAGCAGCTTACGAGCTTTTGGACAGGGAACCTACGAGCAGTACTTC
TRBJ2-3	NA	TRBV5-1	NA	CASSLQGASTDTQYF	TGCGCCAGCAGCCTACAGGGAGCTAGCACAGATACGCAGTATTTT
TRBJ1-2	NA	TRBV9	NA	CASSVEVGHGYGYTF	TGTGCCAGCAGCGTAGAGGTGGGACACGGATATGGCTACACCTTC
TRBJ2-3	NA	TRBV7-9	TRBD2	CSSSPELAGGADTQYF	TGTTCCAGCAGCCCCGAACTAGCGGGGGGAGCAGATACGCAGTATTTT
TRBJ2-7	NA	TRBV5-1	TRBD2	CASSLLWTSVPYEQYF	TGCGCCAGCAGCTTGCTCTGGACTAGCGTCCCCTACGAGCAGTACTTC
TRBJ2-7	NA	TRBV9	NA	CASSPSGQGTEQYF	TGTGCCAGCAGCCCTAGCGGACAGGGAACCGAGCAGTACTTC
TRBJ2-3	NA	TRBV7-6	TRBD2	CASSFPTSGSTDTQYF	TGTGCCAGCAGCTTCCCGACTAGCGGGAGCACAGATACGCAGTATTTT
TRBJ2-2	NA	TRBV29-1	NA	CSVMRLDRSRRHGELFF	TGCAGCGTTATGAGACTTGACAGGTCTAGGAGACACGGGGAGCTGTTTTTT
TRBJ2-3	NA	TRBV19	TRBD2	CARPGLAGEADTQYF	TGTGCCAGGCCGGGACTAGCGGGAGAAGCAGATACGCAGTATTTT
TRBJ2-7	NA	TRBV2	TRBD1	CASSGTPGQGPYEQYF	TGTGCCAGCAGTGGGACTCCCGGACAGGGACCCTACGAGCAGTACTTC
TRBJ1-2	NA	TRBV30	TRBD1	CAWSPLMQGAYGYTF	TGTGCCTGGAGCCCCCTTATGCAGGGGGCGTATGGCTACACCTTC
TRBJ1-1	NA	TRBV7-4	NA	CASSYNGGTEAFF	TGTGCCAGCAGCTATAACGGAGGGACTGAAGCTTTCTTT
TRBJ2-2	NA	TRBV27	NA	CASSSTTANTGELFF	TGTGCCAGCAGTTCCACGACAGCGAACACCGGGGAGCTGTTTTTT
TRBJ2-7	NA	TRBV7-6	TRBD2	CASSLVRGSFSYEQYF	TGTGCCAGCAGCTTAGTTCGCGGGAGCTTCTCCTACGAGCAGTACTTC
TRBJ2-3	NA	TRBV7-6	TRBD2	CASSLMRAAGADTQYF	TGTGCCAGCAGCTTAATGAGGGCGGCGGGAGCAGATACGCAGTATTTT
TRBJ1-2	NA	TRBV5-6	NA	CASSSSPGYGYTF	TGTGCCAGCAGCTCCTCACCGGGCTATGGCTACACCTTC
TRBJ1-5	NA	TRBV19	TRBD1	CASAFGQGGQPQHF	TGTGCCAGTGCCTTTGGACAGGGTGGTCAGCCCCAGCATTTT
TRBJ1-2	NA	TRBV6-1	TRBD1	CASSGLGTAGGYTF	TGTGCCAGCAGTGGCCTCGGGACAGCTGGTGGCTACACCTTC
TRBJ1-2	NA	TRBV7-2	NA	CASSPGLRDFSYGYTF	TGTGCCAGCAGCCCCGGTCTCAGGGATTTTTCCTATGGCTACACCTTC
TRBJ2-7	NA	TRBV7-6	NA	CASSGNRESGEQYF	TGTGCCAGCAGCGGGAACAGGGAATCGGGCGAGCAGTACTTC
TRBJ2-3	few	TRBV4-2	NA	CASSQGGTVGTDTQYF	TGTGCCAGCAGCCAAGGGGGGACTGTCGGCACAGATACGCAGTATTTT
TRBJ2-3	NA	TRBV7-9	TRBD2	CATHARESLDTQYF	TGTGCCACCCATGCGCGGGAGAGTCTAGATACGCAGTATTTT
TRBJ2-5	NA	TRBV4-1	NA	CASSQDSGTRPQETQYF	TGCGCCAGCAGCCAAGATTCAGGGACACGCCCCCAAGAGACCCAGTACTTC
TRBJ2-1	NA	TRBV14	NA	CASIKNNEQFF	TGTGCCAGCATAAAAAACAATGAGCAGTTCTTC
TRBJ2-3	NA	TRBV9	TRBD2	CASSFLAGEDTQYF	TGTGCCAGCAGCTTCCTAGCGGGAGAGGACACGCAGTATTTT
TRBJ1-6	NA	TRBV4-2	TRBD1	CASSHPDRGRRNSPLHF	TGTGCCAGCAGCCACCCTGACAGGGGAAGGAGGAATTCACCCCTCCACTTT
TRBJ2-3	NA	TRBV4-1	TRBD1	CASSQDRGREDTQYF	TGCGCCAGCAGCCAAGACAGGGGGCGTGAGGATACGCAGTATTTT
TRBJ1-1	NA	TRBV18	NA	CASSPGLSEAFF	TGTGCCAGCTCCCCAGGACTATCTGAAGCTTTCTTT
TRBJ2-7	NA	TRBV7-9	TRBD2	CSSSTSSGSIEQYF	TGTTCCAGCAGCACTAGCAGCGGGAGCATCGAGCAGTACTTC
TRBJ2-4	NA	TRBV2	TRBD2	CASSVVAGAPQNIQYF	TGTGCCAGCAGTGTAGTAGCGGGGGCTCCACAAAACATTCAGTACTTC
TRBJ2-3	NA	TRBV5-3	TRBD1	CARSLGVPTGAGDTQYF	TGTGCCAGAAGCTTGGGGGTCCCAACAGGGGCGGGAGATACGCAGTATTTT
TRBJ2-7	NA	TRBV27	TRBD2	CASSHVGGGTRQYF	TGTGCCAGCAGTCATGTGGGGGGGGGAACTAGGCAGTACTTC
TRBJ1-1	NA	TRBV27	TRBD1	CASSSRQGFVAFF	TGTGCCAGCAGTTCCCGACAGGGATTCGTAGCTTTCTTT
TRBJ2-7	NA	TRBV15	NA	CATSPRGGLSYEQYF	TGTGCCACCAGCCCAAGGGGCGGTCTCTCCTACGAGCAGTACTTC
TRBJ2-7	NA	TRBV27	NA	CVRIKQEYEQYF	TGTGTCAGAATTAAACAGGAGTACGAGCAGTACTTC
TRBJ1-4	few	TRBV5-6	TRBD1	CASSLVDRGGEKLFF	TGTGCCAGCAGCTTGGTGGACAGGGGTGGAGAAAAACTGTTTTTT
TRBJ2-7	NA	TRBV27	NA	CASRYAAPGHVYEQYF	TGTGCCAGCAGATACGCCGCCCCGGGACACGTCTACGAGCAGTACTTC
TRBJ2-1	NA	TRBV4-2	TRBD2	CASSPVGLAGDEQFF	TGTGCCAGCAGTCCCGTGGGACTAGCGGGAGATGAGCAGTTCTTC
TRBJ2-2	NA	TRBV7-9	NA	CASSFISPKIAGELFF	TGTGCCAGCAGCTTCATTTCGCCTAAGATCGCCGGGGAGCTGTTTTTT
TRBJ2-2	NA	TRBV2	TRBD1	CASQTGGRWELFF	TGTGCCAGCCAGACAGGGGGGAGATGGGAGCTGTTTTTT
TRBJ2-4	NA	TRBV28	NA	CASSPGEPGSIQYF	TGTGCCAGCAGCCCGGGGGAGCCGGGGAGCATTCAGTACTTC
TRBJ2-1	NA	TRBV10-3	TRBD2	CAISTHDGGTEQFF	TGTGCCATCAGTACCCACGACGGGGGGACTGAGCAGTTCTTC